This T cell receptor beta chain was identified in a study of blood T cells in healthy people across ages. Findings and limits, study-wide: As age increased, TCR beta diversity per million T cells fell in a roughly linear fashion.

The second PCR ran about 6 to 11 cycles with a sample-barcoded 5' primer and J-beta primers. A template-switch adaptor containing 12 random nucleotides labeled each cDNA molecule. TCRdb reprocessed the 5' RACE reads via MiXCR and lists one record per CDR3 protein. The sample consists of some 1,000,000 distinct CDR3 sequences, approximately 26% of them appearing once. With regard to this clonotype: The antigen is undetermined.

This CDR3 is built from 20 residues. Per germline, CDR1 LGHNT and CDR2 FRNRAP. V trimming: 2 bases; J trimming: 8 bases; junction bases outside the gene matches: 19. The same sample was also used in a study of T cells of mothers and their children.

This TCR came from a girl aged 2-10 years in good health. The sample comprised blood. The chain combines TRBV12-5 with TRBJ2-1; the match to TRBD2 covers 12 bases. CDR3 coding DNA: TGTGCTAGTGGTTTGTCTGCTCTAGCGGGGGGGCCGATCGCGTGGGATGAGCAGTTCTTC. This gives the protein CASGLSALAGGPIAWDEQFF.